Detailed here is one TCR beta chain. The authors' processing: Reference gene primer amplification yielded estimated nucleated cell counts. Method: immunoSEQ multiplex PCR; TCRdb's copy keeps in-frame clones and lacks some. V and J calls and clone size are given by that table; D and trimming were obtained from the DNA. Of tens of thousands of clones in the sample, approximately 84% were seen once. This sample is part of a study of blood T cell repertoires in COVID-19. Study-level background: Sources were T cells, B-cell-depleted T cells, or PBMCs; the material itself was cDNA or gDNA.

This CDR3 spans 16 amino acids. Deletions cut 1 base from V and 0 bases from J, with 10 bases between. Germline V lookup: CDR1 LGHNA, CDR2 YSLEER. Material: peripheral blood. This receptor was taken from a man in his 70s with active COVID-19. The chain recombines TRBV4-3 with TRBJ2-1; maybe TRBD2 (6 bases). CDR3 nucleotides: TGCGCCAGCAGCCAAGTTGCGGGAAGCTCCTACAATGAGCAGTTCTTC. Its translation is CASSQVAGSSYNEQFF.